This T cell receptor (beta chain) was sequenced during a study of beta chain features in type 1 diabetes. Overall study: Patients and healthy donors were similar in age, gender and cell yields. Study-level points and caveats: No resolution was reached here on whether HLA type influences TCRB rearrangement. Significant though moderate, a shortening of TCRB CDR3s appeared in all four CD4+ subsets of Type 1 diabetes patients.

V trimming: 7 bases; J trimming: 5 bases; junction bases outside the gene matches: 10. CDR3 length: 15 residues. Germline CDR1 and CDR2: SEHNR and FQNEAQ (reference sequence). The investigators reverse transcribed all of the isolated RNA, so they sequenced expressed TCRB transcripts. The method was immunoSEQ multiplex PCR; TCRdb's version includes in-frame clones alone and lacks a portion of them. In the table there are around 250,000 clones, approximately 20% of which are singletons. CD45RO/CCR7/CD25/CD127/CD95/CD27 staining was used to isolate CD4+ naive, central memory, regulatory and stem cell-like memory cells by sorting. This clone has more than one count but fewer than ten. What it recognizes is unknown.

The source material was naive CD4+ T cells from blood. V usage is TRBV7-9 and J usage is TRBJ2-5; TRBD1 matches at 10 bases. The receptor was isolated from a woman in her forties with type 1 diabetes. The DNA for the CDR3 is TGTGCCAGCACTATAGGGGACAGGGGCTGGGAGACCCAGTACTTC. Protein product: CASTIGDRGWETQYF.